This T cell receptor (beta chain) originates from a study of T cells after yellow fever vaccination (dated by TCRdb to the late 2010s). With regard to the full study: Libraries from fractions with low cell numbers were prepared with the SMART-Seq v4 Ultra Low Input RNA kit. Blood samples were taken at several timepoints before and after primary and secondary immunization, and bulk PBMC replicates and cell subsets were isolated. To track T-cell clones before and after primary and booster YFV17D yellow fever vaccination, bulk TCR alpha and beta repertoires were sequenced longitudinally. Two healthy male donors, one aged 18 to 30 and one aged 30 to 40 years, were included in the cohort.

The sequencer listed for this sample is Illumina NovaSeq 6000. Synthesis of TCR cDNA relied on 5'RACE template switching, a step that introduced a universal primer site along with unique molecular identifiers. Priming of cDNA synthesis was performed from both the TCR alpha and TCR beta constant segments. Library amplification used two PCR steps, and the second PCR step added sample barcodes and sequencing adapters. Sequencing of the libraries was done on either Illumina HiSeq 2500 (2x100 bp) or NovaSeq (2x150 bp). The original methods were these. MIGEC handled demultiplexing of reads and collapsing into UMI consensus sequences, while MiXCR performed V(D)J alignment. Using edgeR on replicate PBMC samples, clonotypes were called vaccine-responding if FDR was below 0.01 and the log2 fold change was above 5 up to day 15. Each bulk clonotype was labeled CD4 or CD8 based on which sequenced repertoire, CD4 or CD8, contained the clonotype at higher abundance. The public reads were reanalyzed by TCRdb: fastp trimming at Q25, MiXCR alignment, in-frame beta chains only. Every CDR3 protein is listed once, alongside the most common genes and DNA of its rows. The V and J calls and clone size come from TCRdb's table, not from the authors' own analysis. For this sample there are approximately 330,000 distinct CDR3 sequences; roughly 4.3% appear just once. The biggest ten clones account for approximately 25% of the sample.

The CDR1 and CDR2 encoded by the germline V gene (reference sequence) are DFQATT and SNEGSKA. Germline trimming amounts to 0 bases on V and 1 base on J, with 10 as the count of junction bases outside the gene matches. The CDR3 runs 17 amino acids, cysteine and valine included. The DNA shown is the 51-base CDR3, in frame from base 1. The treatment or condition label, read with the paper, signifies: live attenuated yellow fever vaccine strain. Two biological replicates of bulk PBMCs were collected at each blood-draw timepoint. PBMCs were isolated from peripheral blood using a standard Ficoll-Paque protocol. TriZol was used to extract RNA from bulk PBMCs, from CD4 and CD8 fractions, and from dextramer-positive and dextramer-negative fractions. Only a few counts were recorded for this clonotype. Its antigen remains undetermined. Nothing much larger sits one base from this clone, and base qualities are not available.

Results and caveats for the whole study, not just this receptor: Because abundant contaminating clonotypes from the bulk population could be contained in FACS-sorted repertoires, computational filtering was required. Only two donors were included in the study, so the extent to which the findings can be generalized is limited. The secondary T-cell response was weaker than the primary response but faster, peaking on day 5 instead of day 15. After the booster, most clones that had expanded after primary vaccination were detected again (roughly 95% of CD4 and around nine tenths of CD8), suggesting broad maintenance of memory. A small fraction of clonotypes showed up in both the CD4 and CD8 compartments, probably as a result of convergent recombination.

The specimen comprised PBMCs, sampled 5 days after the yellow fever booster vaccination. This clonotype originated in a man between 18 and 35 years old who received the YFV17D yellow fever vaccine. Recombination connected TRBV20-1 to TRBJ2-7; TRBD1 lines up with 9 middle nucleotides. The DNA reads TGCAGTGCTAGAGATGGACAGGGGACGTGCCATTCCTACGAGCAGTACGTC. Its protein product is CSARDGQGTCHSYEQYV.